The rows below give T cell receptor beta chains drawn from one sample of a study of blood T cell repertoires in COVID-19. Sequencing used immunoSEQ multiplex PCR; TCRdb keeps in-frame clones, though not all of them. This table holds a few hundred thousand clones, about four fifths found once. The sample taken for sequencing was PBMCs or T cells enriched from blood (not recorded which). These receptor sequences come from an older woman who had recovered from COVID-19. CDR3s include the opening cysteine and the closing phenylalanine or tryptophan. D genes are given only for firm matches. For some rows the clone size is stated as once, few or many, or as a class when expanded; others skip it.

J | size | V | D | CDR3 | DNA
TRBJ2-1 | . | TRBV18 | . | CASSPTGKSSYNEQFF | TGTGCCAGCTCGCCGACAGGTAAAAGCTCCTACAATGAGCAGTTCTTC
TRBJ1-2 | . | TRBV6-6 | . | CASRYLLDGGYTF | TGTGCCAGCAGGTACCTGCTTGACGGGGGCTACACCTTC
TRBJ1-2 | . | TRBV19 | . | CASSPQGFYGYTF | TGTGCCAGTAGTCCCCAGGGATTCTATGGCTACACCTTC
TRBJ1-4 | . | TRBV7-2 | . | CASSLVDGADEKLFF | TGTGCCAGCAGCTTAGTGGATGGGGCGGATGAAAAACTGTTTTTT
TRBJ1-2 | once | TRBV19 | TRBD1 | CASSLQRGQVIYGYTF | TGTGCCAGTAGTCTCCAGCGGGGACAGGTGATCTATGGCTACACCTTC
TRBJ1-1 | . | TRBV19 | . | CASTGTGGTEAFF | TGTGCCAGCACAGGAACCGGGGGGACTGAAGCTTTCTTT
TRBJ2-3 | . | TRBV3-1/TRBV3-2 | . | CASSQDGWGDTPDTQYF | TGTGCCAGCAGCCAAGATGGGTGGGGCGATACTCCCGATACGCAGTATTTT
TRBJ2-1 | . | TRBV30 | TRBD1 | CAWNRGSPGNEQFF | TGTGCCTGGAACAGGGGCAGCCCGGGGAATGAGCAGTTCTTC
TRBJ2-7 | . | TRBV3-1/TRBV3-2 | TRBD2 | CASSQGLAGGPNSYEQYF | TGTGCCAGCAGCCAAGGACTAGCGGGAGGGCCCAATTCCTACGAGCAGTACTTC
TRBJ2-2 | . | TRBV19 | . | CASNQGLNTGELFF | TGTGCCAGTAACCAGGGACTGAACACCGGGGAGCTGTTTTTT
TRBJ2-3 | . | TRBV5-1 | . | CASSLALAGSSTDTQYF | TGCGCCAGCAGCTTGGCCCTTGCAGGGTCCTCCACAGATACGCAGTATTTT
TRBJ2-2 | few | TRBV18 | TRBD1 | CASSPNPNRGRANTGELFF | TGTGCCAGCTCCCCTAACCCTAACAGGGGTCGGGCGAACACCGGGGAGCTGTTTTTT
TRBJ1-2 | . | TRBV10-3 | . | CAISSDRNYGYTF | TGTGCCATCAGTTCAGACAGGAACTATGGCTACACCTTC
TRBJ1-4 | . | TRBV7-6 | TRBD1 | CASSTRDRGANEKLFF | TGTGCCAGCAGCACGAGGGACAGGGGCGCTAATGAAAAACTGTTTTTT
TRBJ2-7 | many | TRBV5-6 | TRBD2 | CASSPGLGEYEQYF | TGTGCCAGCAGCCCAGGACTAGGGGAATACGAGCAGTACTTC
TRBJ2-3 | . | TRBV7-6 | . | CASSRLRTDTQYF | TGTGCCAGCAGCAGGTTGAGGACAGATACGCAGTATTTT
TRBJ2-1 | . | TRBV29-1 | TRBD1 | CSVEDPDRSGYNEQFF | TGCAGCGTTGAAGACCCGGACAGGTCGGGATACAATGAGCAGTTCTTC
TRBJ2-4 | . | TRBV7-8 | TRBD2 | CASSLVLGGVAKNIQYF | TGTGCCAGCAGCTTAGTTCTGGGGGGGGTAGCCAAAAACATTCAGTACTTC
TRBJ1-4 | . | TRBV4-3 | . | CASSPRTPVGEKLFF | TGCGCCAGCAGCCCACGGACACCCGTAGGAGAAAAACTGTTTTTT
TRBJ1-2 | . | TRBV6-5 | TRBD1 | CASSPRDRGHGYTF | TGTGCCAGCAGTCCGAGGGACAGGGGCCATGGCTACACCTTC
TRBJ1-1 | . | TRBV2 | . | CASSVTENTEAFF | TGTGCCAGCAGTGTGACAGAGAACACTGAAGCTTTCTTT
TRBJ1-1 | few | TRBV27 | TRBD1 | CASNRRTGSTEAFF | TGTGCCAGCAATCGAAGGACAGGGTCCACTGAAGCTTTCTTT
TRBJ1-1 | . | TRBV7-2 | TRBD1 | CASSPRQGAVTEAFF | TGTGCCAGCAGCCCGAGACAGGGGGCGGTCACTGAAGCTTTCTTT
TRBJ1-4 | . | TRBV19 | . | CASSIVTKGPEKLFF | TGTGCCAGTAGTATCGTCACAAAGGGGCCAGAAAAACTGTTTTTT
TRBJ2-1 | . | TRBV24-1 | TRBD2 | CATSDPGTSGRLGSNEQFF | TGTGCCACCAGTGATCCCGGGACTAGCGGGAGGCTAGGCTCCAATGAGCAGTTCTTC
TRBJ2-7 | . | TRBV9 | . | CASSVGVGAYEQYF | TGTGCCAGCAGCGTAGGCGTAGGAGCTTACGAGCAGTACTTC
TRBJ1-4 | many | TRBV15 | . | CATSRERQATAFNEKLFF | TGTGCCACCAGCAGAGAAAGACAGGCAACGGCATTTAATGAAAAACTGTTTTTT
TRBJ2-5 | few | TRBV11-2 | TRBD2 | CASSSSGHYFQETQYF | TGTGCCAGCAGCTCTAGCGGGCACTACTTTCAAGAGACCCAGTACTTC
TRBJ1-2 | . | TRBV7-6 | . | CASRGGARDGYTF | TGTGCCAGTCGGGGGGGGGCGCGGGATGGCTACACCTTC
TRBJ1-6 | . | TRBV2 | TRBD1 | CASGLGQFSVGSPLHF | TGTGCCAGCGGGTTGGGACAGTTCTCCGTCGGTTCACCCCTCCACTTT
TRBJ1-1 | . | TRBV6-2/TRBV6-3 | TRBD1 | CASSWDRTNTEAFF | TGTGCCAGCAGTTGGGACAGGACGAACACTGAAGCTTTCTTT
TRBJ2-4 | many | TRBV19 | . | CASSIDRGAKNIQYF | TGTGCCAGTAGTATAGACCGGGGGGCCAAAAACATTCAGTACTTC
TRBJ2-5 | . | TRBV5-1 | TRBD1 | CASSRTGEQETQYF | TGCGCCAGCAGCAGGACAGGGGAACAAGAGACCCAGTACTTC